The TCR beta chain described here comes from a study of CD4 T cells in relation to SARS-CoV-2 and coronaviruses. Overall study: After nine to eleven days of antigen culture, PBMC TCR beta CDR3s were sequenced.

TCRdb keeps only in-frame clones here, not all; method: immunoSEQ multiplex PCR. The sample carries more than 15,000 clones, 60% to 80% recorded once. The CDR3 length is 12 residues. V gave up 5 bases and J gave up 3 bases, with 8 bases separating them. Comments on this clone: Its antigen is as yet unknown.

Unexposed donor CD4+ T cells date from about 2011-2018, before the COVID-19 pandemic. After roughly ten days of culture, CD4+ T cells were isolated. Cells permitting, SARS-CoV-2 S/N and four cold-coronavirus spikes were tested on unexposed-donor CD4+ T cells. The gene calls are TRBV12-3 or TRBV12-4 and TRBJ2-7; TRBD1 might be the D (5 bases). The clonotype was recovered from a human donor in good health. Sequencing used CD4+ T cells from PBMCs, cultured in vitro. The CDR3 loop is CASSRQGYEQYF. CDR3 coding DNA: TGTGCCAGCAGTAGGCAGGGCTACGAGCAGTACTTC.